Listed below are T cell receptor beta chains from one sample, sequenced in a study of blood T cell repertoires in COVID-19. Method: immunoSEQ multiplex PCR; TCRdb's copy keeps in-frame clones and lacks some. The table includes about 270,000 clones, roughly 90% detected once. The sample taken for sequencing was PBMCs or T cells enriched from blood (not recorded which). The receptors shown here come from a man in his forties or fifties who had been exposed to COVID-19. CDR3s include the opening cysteine and the closing phenylalanine or tryptophan. A D gene is named only where the DNA matches it firmly. Some rows mark clone size as missing; the rest say once, few, many or name a class of expanded clone.

J gene,clone size,V gene,D gene,CDR3 protein,CDR3 DNA
TRBJ2-3,.,TRBV7-2,.,CASSLAKDRRDTQYF,TGTGCCAGCAGCTTAGCGAAAGACAGGAGAGATACGCAGTATTTT
TRBJ2-7,.,TRBV4-2,TRBD2,CASSPGLAGGYYEQYF,TGTGCCAGCAGCCCCGGACTAGCGGGAGGCTACTACGAGCAGTACTTC
TRBJ1-2,.,TRBV30,TRBD1,CAWSRPGTVRYGYTF,TGTGCCTGGAGCCGTCCCGGGACAGTACGCTATGGCTACACCTTC
TRBJ1-2,.,TRBV6-2/TRBV6-3,.,CASSQDSNYGYTF,TGTGCCAGCAGTCAAGACAGTAACTATGGCTACACCTTC
TRBJ2-3,.,TRBV2,TRBD2,CASSKRTSGSGDTQYF,TGTGCCAGCAGCAAACGGACTAGCGGGAGTGGAGATACGCAGTATTTT
TRBJ1-4,few,TRBV7-9,TRBD1,CASSSNRDRSEKLFF,TGTGCCAGCAGCTCAAACCGGGACAGGAGTGAAAAACTGTTTTTT
TRBJ2-7,.,TRBV29-1,TRBD1,CSVESGDRVDF,TGCAGCGTTGAATCGGGGGACAGGGTGGACTTC
TRBJ1-5,.,TRBV10-3,.,CAIGTQGNQPQHF,TGTGCCATCGGCACCCAGGGAAATCAGCCCCAGCATTTT
TRBJ1-1,.,TRBV19,.,CASSIGGRSTEAFF,TGTGCCAGTAGTATCGGGGGGCGAAGTACTGAAGCTTTCTTT
TRBJ1-3,.,TRBV5-1,TRBD1,CASSFGGTASGNTIYF,TGCGCCAGCAGCTTTGGGGGGACAGCCTCTGGAAACACCATATATTTT
TRBJ1-3,.,TRBV13,.,CASSPPPTGNGNTIYF,TGTGCCAGCAGCCCCCCCCCTACAGGGAATGGAAACACCATATATTTT
TRBJ2-3,.,TRBV5-1,TRBD2,CASSFGTAGDTDTQYF,TGCGCCAGCAGCTTCGGGACTGCGGGAGACACAGATACGCAGTATTTT
TRBJ2-7,once,TRBV7-2,TRBD2,CASSSTSGSGYEQYF,TGTGCCAGCAGCTCAACTAGCGGGAGTGGGTACGAGCAGTACTTC
TRBJ2-7,.,TRBV5-5,.,CASSLGQYEQYF,TGTGCCAGCAGCTTGGGTCAGTACGAGCAGTACTTC
TRBJ2-3,once,TRBV5-5,.,CASSFWAARRPDTQYF,TGTGCCAGCAGCTTCTGGGCCGCCAGGAGGCCAGATACGCAGTATTTT
TRBJ1-5,.,TRBV15,TRBD1,CATSPNLGTGNSNQPQHF,TGTGCCACCAGCCCAAACCTAGGGACAGGGAATAGCAATCAGCCCCAGCATTTT
TRBJ1-4,.,TRBV2,.,CASSPDRYEKLFF,TGTGCCAGCAGTCCCGACAGATATGAAAAACTGTTTTTT
TRBJ2-2,.,TRBV27,.,CASSFLDGELFF,TGTGCCAGCAGTTTTCTAGACGGGGAGCTGTTTTTT
TRBJ2-2,.,TRBV5-6,.,CASSWGAGGSDTGELFF,TGTGCCAGCAGCTGGGGAGCTGGCGGGTCAGACACCGGGGAGCTGTTTTTT
TRBJ2-7,.,TRBV27,TRBD1,CASSQWTGGVYEQYF,TGTGCCAGCAGCCAATGGACAGGCGGCGTCTACGAGCAGTACTTC
TRBJ2-7,.,TRBV4-2,TRBD2,CASSQESNWLQSGRVSYEQYF,TGTGCCAGCAGCCAAGAGTCAAATTGGTTACAAAGCGGGAGGGTCTCCTACGAGCAGTACTTC
TRBJ2-2,.,TRBV5-1,.,CASRVGAPGELFF,TGCGCCAGCAGGGTTGGGGCCCCCGGGGAGCTGTTTTTT
TRBJ2-4,.,TRBV5-1,.,CASSQADIQYF,TGCGCCAGCAGCCAGGCAGACATTCAGTACTTC
TRBJ1-4,few,TRBV6-1,TRBD1,CASSEIPGQGVEKLFF,TGTGCCAGCAGTGAAATCCCGGGACAGGGGGTGGAAAAACTGTTTTTT
TRBJ1-1,.,TRBV7-2,.,CASSIGDLNTEAFF,TGTGCCAGCAGCATCGGAGACCTGAACACTGAAGCTTTCTTT
TRBJ2-4,.,TRBV19,.,CASSSGLPRLAKNIQYF,TGTGCCAGTAGTTCCGGACTACCCCGGCTAGCCAAAAACATTCAGTACTTC
TRBJ1-6,.,TRBV18,.,CASRQEMVNSPLHF,TGTGCCAGCAGACAGGAGATGGTGAATTCACCCCTCCACTTT
TRBJ2-2,.,TRBV5-1,.,CASTLAGRTGELFF,TGCGCCAGCACCCTAGCAGGAAGGACCGGGGAGCTGTTTTTT
TRBJ2-7,.,TRBV14,TRBD2,CASSLASGSAYEQYF,TGTGCCAGCAGCCTTGCTAGCGGGAGTGCATACGAGCAGTACTTC
TRBJ2-5,.,TRBV5-4,.,CASSPQTGEAQETQYF,TGTGCCAGCAGCCCGCAGACAGGAGAAGCCCAAGAGACCCAGTACTTC
TRBJ1-5,.,TRBV30,.,CAWSVGEGQPQHF,TGTGCCTGGAGTGTGGGAGAGGGTCAGCCCCAGCATTTT
TRBJ1-6,.,TRBV7-2,TRBD1,CASSARGRFNSPLHF,TGTGCCAGCAGCGCCAGGGGGCGCTTTAATTCACCCCTCCACTTT
TRBJ2-3,.,TRBV5-4,TRBD2,CASRGGLAGGADTQYF,TGTGCCAGCAGGGGTGGACTAGCGGGAGGGGCTGATACGCAGTATTTT